This is a list of T cell receptor beta chains from one sample in a study of T-cell memory formation after mild COVID-19. TCRdb reprocessed the 5' RACE reads with MiXCR, giving one entry per CDR3 protein. The repertoire holds 550,000 to 600,000 distinct CDR3 sequences, with 17% as singletons. The sequencing sample was made of PBMCs or a T cell subset sorted from them (not recorded which). These receptors were obtained from an adult woman who had mild COVID-19 (a few samples of this study predate the infection). Cell type and time point are not known. Each CDR3 is given with its conserved first and last residue. Fields, in order: clone size, V gene, J gene, D gene, CDR3 protein. A D gene is named only where the DNA matches it firmly. Some rows mark clone size as missing; the rest say once, few, many or name a class of expanded clone.

clone_size: -; v_call: TRBV12-3/TRBV12-4; j_call: TRBJ1-6; d_call: -; cdr3_aa: CASRGGGSPLHF
clone_size: -; v_call: TRBV15; j_call: TRBJ1-1; d_call: -; cdr3_aa: CATSRDLGLEAFF
clone_size: few; v_call: TRBV3-1; j_call: TRBJ2-7; d_call: TRBD1; cdr3_aa: CASSPRQGASEQYF
clone_size: once; v_call: TRBV27; j_call: TRBJ2-5; d_call: -; cdr3_aa: CASSFTGPQETQYF
clone_size: -; v_call: TRBV29-1; j_call: TRBJ2-7; d_call: -; cdr3_aa: CSVAGLTNYEQYF
clone_size: few; v_call: TRBV3-1; j_call: TRBJ2-1; d_call: -; cdr3_aa: CASSQGYRGSTYNEQFF
clone_size: few; v_call: TRBV29-1; j_call: TRBJ1-3; d_call: TRBD1; cdr3_aa: CSAREGQGNTIYF
clone_size: -; v_call: TRBV18; j_call: TRBJ1-2; d_call: TRBD1; cdr3_aa: CASAPQGDYGYTF
clone_size: few; v_call: TRBV29-1; j_call: TRBJ1-5; d_call: TRBD1; cdr3_aa: CSVDIGGHNQPQHF
clone_size: -; v_call: TRBV20-1; j_call: TRBJ1-2; d_call: TRBD1; cdr3_aa: CSARAHFRTGLNGYTF
clone_size: few; v_call: TRBV7-2; j_call: TRBJ2-3; d_call: TRBD1; cdr3_aa: CASSYGTGTDTQYF
clone_size: -; v_call: TRBV19; j_call: TRBJ1-6; d_call: -; cdr3_aa: CASSRHSSPLHF
clone_size: -; v_call: TRBV5-6; j_call: TRBJ2-5; d_call: TRBD1; cdr3_aa: CASSVTGNGETQYF
clone_size: few; v_call: TRBV6-1; j_call: TRBJ1-1; d_call: -; cdr3_aa: CASSEYHRNTEAFF
clone_size: many; v_call: TRBV7-9; j_call: TRBJ1-2; d_call: -; cdr3_aa: CASSLDTGLCTF
clone_size: many; v_call: TRBV2; j_call: TRBJ2-7; d_call: -; cdr3_aa: CASSDLVQQGEQYF
clone_size: few; v_call: TRBV9; j_call: TRBJ2-1; d_call: -; cdr3_aa: CASSVMGDATHHEQFF
clone_size: many; v_call: TRBV11-1; j_call: TRBJ2-7; d_call: -; cdr3_aa: CASSLHLQDEQYF
clone_size: -; v_call: TRBV7-9; j_call: TRBJ1-6; d_call: -; cdr3_aa: CASSLEGREYSPLHF
clone_size: -; v_call: TRBV7-2; j_call: TRBJ1-4; d_call: -; cdr3_aa: CASSSRKRQTNEKLFF
clone_size: -; v_call: TRBV7-2; j_call: TRBJ2-7; d_call: -; cdr3_aa: CASSFQSGGGSSYEQYF
clone_size: few; v_call: TRBV20-1; j_call: TRBJ2-2; d_call: TRBD2; cdr3_aa: CSAMTSLAEDGELFF
clone_size: few; v_call: TRBV7-8; j_call: TRBJ2-5; d_call: -; cdr3_aa: CASSPQTFQETQYF
clone_size: many; v_call: TRBV12-3/TRBV12-4; j_call: TRBJ2-5; d_call: -; cdr3_aa: CASSYPGETQYF
clone_size: few; v_call: TRBV20-1; j_call: TRBJ2-7; d_call: -; cdr3_aa: CSARDSAGPEQYF
clone_size: many; v_call: TRBV7-6; j_call: TRBJ1-1; d_call: -; cdr3_aa: CASSHSTGVNTEAFF
clone_size: few; v_call: TRBV6-1; j_call: TRBJ1-6; d_call: -; cdr3_aa: CASSELTLYNSPLHF
clone_size: -; v_call: TRBV15; j_call: TRBJ2-7; d_call: TRBD1; cdr3_aa: CATSRDRGTYEQYF
clone_size: -; v_call: TRBV7-8; j_call: TRBJ2-4; d_call: TRBD1; cdr3_aa: CASSHTRTGVNIQYF
clone_size: -; v_call: TRBV27; j_call: TRBJ2-7; d_call: -; cdr3_aa: CASSLSVAQSSYEQYF
clone_size: many; v_call: TRBV7-2; j_call: TRBJ2-1; d_call: TRBD2; cdr3_aa: CASNAGTSAINEQFF
clone_size: -; v_call: TRBV29-1; j_call: TRBJ2-7; d_call: TRBD1; cdr3_aa: CSVVGQVTYEQYF
clone_size: few; v_call: TRBV6-1; j_call: TRBJ1-1; d_call: -; cdr3_aa: CASSEYLNAEAFF
clone_size: -; v_call: TRBV20-1; j_call: TRBJ2-3; d_call: -; cdr3_aa: CSARDPRGNTDTQYF
clone_size: few; v_call: TRBV20-1; j_call: TRBJ2-7; d_call: TRBD2; cdr3_aa: CSARVAGAYEQYF
clone_size: many; v_call: TRBV18; j_call: TRBJ2-1; d_call: TRBD1; cdr3_aa: CASSQKDRGFQFF
clone_size: -; v_call: TRBV6-2/TRBV6-3; j_call: TRBJ2-7; d_call: -; cdr3_aa: CASRGSTSYEQYF
clone_size: few; v_call: TRBV12-3/TRBV12-4; j_call: TRBJ2-3; d_call: -; cdr3_aa: CASSGAGTDTQYF
clone_size: -; v_call: TRBV7-9; j_call: TRBJ2-7; d_call: TRBD1; cdr3_aa: CASSLETGGNEQYF
clone_size: few; v_call: TRBV5-5; j_call: TRBJ2-1; d_call: TRBD1; cdr3_aa: CASSFGDRENEQFF
clone_size: few; v_call: TRBV5-1; j_call: TRBJ2-2; d_call: TRBD1; cdr3_aa: CASSGTGVGANTGELFF
clone_size: few; v_call: TRBV3-1; j_call: TRBJ2-1; d_call: -; cdr3_aa: CASSQPTSIEQFF
clone_size: -; v_call: TRBV19; j_call: TRBJ2-5; d_call: TRBD2; cdr3_aa: CASSDFRTSFQETQYF
clone_size: few; v_call: TRBV9; j_call: TRBJ2-7; d_call: TRBD1; cdr3_aa: CASSERTGPSYEQYF
clone_size: -; v_call: TRBV6-6; j_call: TRBJ2-4; d_call: TRBD2; cdr3_aa: CASSPRGGGNIQYF
clone_size: -; v_call: TRBV7-2; j_call: TRBJ2-5; d_call: TRBD2; cdr3_aa: CASSFTSAETQYF
clone_size: few; v_call: TRBV4-2; j_call: TRBJ2-2; d_call: TRBD2; cdr3_aa: CASSQDGLAGAGELFF
clone_size: few; v_call: TRBV29-1; j_call: TRBJ2-5; d_call: -; cdr3_aa: CSVGQLGETQYF